A selection of T cell receptor beta chains follows, all from one sample in a study of early T cells in non-severe SARS-CoV-2 infection. Via MiXCR, TCRdb re-called the 5' RACE reads, giving one row per CDR3 protein. The sample has tens of thousands of distinct CDR3 sequences, about 7.7% seen once. Sample: whole blood, taken at baseline. These receptors were taken from an adult who was a healthcare worker with PCR-confirmed SARS-CoV-2 infection or an uninfected control (not recorded which). CDR3s include the opening cysteine and the closing phenylalanine or tryptophan. Fields, in order: clone size, V gene, D gene, J gene, CDR3 DNA, CDR3 protein. D genes are given only for firm matches. Size is stated for part of the rows, as once, few or many counts, or as a class when the clone is expanded.

many	TRBV19	-	TRBJ2-7	TGTGCCAGTAGTATATCAGGAGCCGAATACGAGCAGTACTTC	CASSISGAEYEQYF
few	TRBV27	-	TRBJ2-1	TGTGCCAGCAGTCGGACTACGGGCTACAATGAGCAGTTCTTC	CASSRTTGYNEQFF
many	TRBV5-1	TRBD2	TRBJ2-3	TGCGCCAGCAGCTGGCAGCGGGATGACACAGATACGCAGTATTTT	CASSWQRDDTDTQYF
many	TRBV7-3	TRBD1	TRBJ2-1	TGTGCCAGCAGCTTACAGGGGGCGAGGAATGAGCAGTTCTTC	CASSLQGARNEQFF
medium-sized	TRBV7-2	TRBD2	TRBJ2-1	TGTGCCAGCAGCCTGGGGGGACTAGCGCTTTACAATGAGCAGTTCTTC	CASSLGGLALYNEQFF
few	TRBV29-1	-	TRBJ2-7	TGCAGCGTTGAGGGGGACCAGGGGCGAGGAATTGGCGAGCAGTACTTC	CSVEGDQGRGIGEQYF
few	TRBV12-3/TRBV12-4	TRBD1	TRBJ1-6	TGTGCCAGCAGCCAAACCGCGGGACAGACCTATAATTCACCCCTCCACTTT	CASSQTAGQTYNSPLHF
few	TRBV19	-	TRBJ2-2	TGTGCCAGTACCCCCCATTTGGGTACCGGGGAGCTGTTTTTT	CASTPHLGTGELFF
many	TRBV6-2/TRBV6-3	-	TRBJ2-7	TGTGCCAGCAGTTACAGGCAGGGCACCTACGAGCAGTACTTC	CASSYRQGTYEQYF
few	TRBV18	-	TRBJ2-1	TGTGCCAGCTCCCTGACAATCGGGGTACACCACTACAATGAGCAGTTCTTC	CASSLTIGVHHYNEQFF
many	TRBV29-1	-	TRBJ1-1	TGCAGCCATTTGGAAGGGTCGGAGACTGAAGCTTTCTTT	CSHLEGSETEAFF
few	TRBV3-1	-	TRBJ2-5	TGTGCCAGCAGCCAAGTCAGGCCGGGAGAGACCCAGTACTTC	CASSQVRPGETQYF
few	TRBV28	TRBD2	TRBJ2-5	TGTGCCAGCAGTTCGGCGACTAGCGGGAGAAGCGGGACCCAGTACTTC	CASSSATSGRSGTQYF
-	TRBV5-1	-	TRBJ2-3	TGCGCCAGCAGCTTCCGGGACCCTTTCCCAGATACGCAGTATTTT	CASSFRDPFPDTQYF
many	TRBV10-3	TRBD1	TRBJ1-5	TGTGCCAAACGGACAGGGGACGCCAATCAGCCCCAGCATTTT	CAKRTGDANQPQHF
few	TRBV12-3/TRBV12-4	-	TRBJ2-1	TGTGCCAGCAGGGATGCCCCTGGGAAGAAATACAATGAGCAGTTCTTC	CASRDAPGKKYNEQFF
-	TRBV27	-	TRBJ1-5	TGTGCCAGCAGTACAGGGTTCAATCAGCCCCAGCATTTT	CASSTGFNQPQHF
-	TRBV7-2	-	TRBJ2-7	TGTGCCAGCAGGTCCCCAGGGGCGCCCTACGAGCAGTACTTC	CASRSPGAPYEQYF
-	TRBV28	-	TRBJ1-1	TGTGCCAGCAGTTCGGGGGTCCTCACTGAAGCTTTCTTT	CASSSGVLTEAFF
many	TRBV24-1	-	TRBJ2-7	TGTGCCACCAGTGACCCCGGACAAAAAGAGCAGTACTTC	CATSDPGQKEQYF
many	TRBV6-2/TRBV6-3	TRBD2	TRBJ2-1	TGTGCCAGCAGTTCAGCGGGAGGGCCGTACAATGAGCAGTTCTTC	CASSSAGGPYNEQFF
many	TRBV6-5	-	TRBJ1-2	TGTGCCAGCAGCTTCGAACAGGGCATCAACTATGGCTACACCTTC	CASSFEQGINYGYTF
many	TRBV4-1	TRBD2	TRBJ2-3	TGCGCCAGCAGCCGCGGGAGGGCTAGCACAGATACGCAGTATTTT	CASSRGRASTDTQYF
few	TRBV30	TRBD1	TRBJ1-2	TGTGCCTGGAGTTGGGGACAGGGAGACTATGGCTACACCTTC	CAWSWGQGDYGYTF
few	TRBV7-2	-	TRBJ1-5	TGTGCCAGCAGCTTGGACAGCCTTAGCAATCAGCCCCAGCATTTT	CASSLDSLSNQPQHF